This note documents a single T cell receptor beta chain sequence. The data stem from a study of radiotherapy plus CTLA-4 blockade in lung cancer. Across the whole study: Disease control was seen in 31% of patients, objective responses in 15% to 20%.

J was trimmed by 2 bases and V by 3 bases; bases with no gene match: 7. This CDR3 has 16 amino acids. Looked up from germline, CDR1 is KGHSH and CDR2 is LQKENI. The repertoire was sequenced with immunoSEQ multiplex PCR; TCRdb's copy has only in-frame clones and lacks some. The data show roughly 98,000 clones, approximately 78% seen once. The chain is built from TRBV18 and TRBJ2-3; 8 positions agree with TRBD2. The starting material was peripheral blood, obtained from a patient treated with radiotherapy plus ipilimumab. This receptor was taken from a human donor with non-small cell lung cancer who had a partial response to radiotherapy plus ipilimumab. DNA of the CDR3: TGTGCCAGCTCACCTCCGGGGGGGGGATTCACAGATACGCAGTATTTT. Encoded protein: CASSPPGGGFTDTQYF. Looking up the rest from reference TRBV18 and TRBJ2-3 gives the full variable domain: NAGVMQNPRHLVRRRGQEARLRCSPMKGHSHVYWYRQLPEEGLKFMVYLQKENIIDESGMPKERFSAEFPKEGPSILRIQQVVRGDSAAYFCASSPPGGGFTDTQYFGPGTRLTVL.